These T cell receptor beta chains were read from a single sample in a study of post-analysis software for immune sequencing data. From the PCR reads, TCRdb called clonotypes with MiXCR, one entry per CDR3 protein. This table holds about 620,000 distinct CDR3 sequences, around 44% found once. The sequenced material came from blood. Every receptor here comes from a girl aged 10 to 17 with multiple sclerosis. Both conserved end residues are part of each CDR3. D genes are given only for firm matches. Expanded clones are given a class, and other clones once, few, many or no size at all.

abundance	d_gene	v_gene	j_gene	CDR3nt	CDR3aa
NA	TRBD2	TRBV11-2	TRBJ2-1	TGTGCCAGCAGCTTATCGGCTAGCGGGAGCGTGGGACAGTTCTTC	CASSLSASGSVGQFF
NA	TRBD1	TRBV5-1	TRBJ2-7	TGCGCCAGCACCTCTGGACAGGGCCTCGAGCAGTACTTC	CASTSGQGLEQYF
few	NA	TRBV7-6	TRBJ2-1	TGTGCCAGCAGCTTTAGCGGTATACGGGGGCTCTCCTACAATGAGCAGTTCTTC	CASSFSGIRGLSYNEQFF
NA	TRBD1	TRBV5-6	TRBJ2-7	TGTGCCAGCAGCTTACCGGGACAGGTTTACGAGCAGTACTTC	CASSLPGQVYEQYF
few	NA	TRBV27	TRBJ1-2	TGTGCCAGCAGCCGATACAGGGTAACGGACTATGGCTACACCTTC	CASSRYRVTDYGYTF
NA	NA	TRBV20-1	TRBJ2-7	TGCAGTGCTAGCGCAGGGTCCCGAGACGAGCAGTACTTC	CSASAGSRDEQYF
NA	NA	TRBV7-3	TRBJ2-1	TGTGCCAGCAGCCCTATTGCGGGGTCCTACAATGAGCAGTTCTTC	CASSPIAGSYNEQFF
NA	TRBD2	TRBV20-1	TRBJ2-7	TGCAGTGCTAGATACTCCACCGGACTAGTAGCTTCCGAGCAGTACTTC	CSARYSTGLVASEQYF
NA	TRBD1	TRBV12-3/TRBV12-4	TRBJ1-5	TGTGCCAGCAGTTACAGGGGCGGAAGCAATCAGCCCCAGCATTTT	CASSYRGGSNQPQHF
NA	NA	TRBV7-9	TRBJ1-4	TGTGCCAGCAGCCCAACCCGGACAGCTGTTGAAAAACTGTTTTTT	CASSPTRTAVEKLFF
NA	NA	TRBV12-3/TRBV12-4	TRBJ1-2	TGTGCCAGCAGCCGGCCGGCAGGTGGCTACACCTTC	CASSRPAGGYTF
NA	NA	TRBV6-6	TRBJ2-6	NA	CASSYVAGGAGANVLIF
NA	NA	TRBV7-9	TRBJ1-1	TGTGCCAGCAGCTTCGCCCATGAAGCTTTCTTT	CASSFAHEAFF
few	NA	TRBV5-1	TRBJ2-6	TGCGCCAGCAGCAAGGACTGGTTTGGGGCCAACGTCCTGACTTTC	CASSKDWFGANVLTF
NA	NA	TRBV10-3	TRBJ2-1	TGTGCCATCAGGACGACTGACGGGGGAAACAATGAGCAGTTCTTC	CAIRTTDGGNNEQFF
few	NA	TRBV7-6	TRBJ2-7	TGTGCCAGCAGCTTAGATTTAGGGCCCTACGAGCAGTACTTC	CASSLDLGPYEQYF
NA	TRBD1	TRBV5-1	TRBJ1-2	TGCGCCAGCAGCTTGGAGGGGGCAGGGGCGAATGGCTACACCTTC	CASSLEGAGANGYTF
NA	TRBD1	TRBV10-3	TRBJ1-2	TGTGCCATCAGTACAGGGGCGTCCCGTTCCCCCGGCTATGGCTACACCTTC	CAISTGASRSPGYGYTF
NA	NA	TRBV20-1	TRBJ2-1	TGCAGTGCTAGAGCAGGTGTGGCACAAGAACTGGGGCAGTTCTTC	CSARAGVAQELGQFF
NA	NA	TRBV12-3/TRBV12-4	TRBJ1-4	TGTGCCAGCAGTTCAGGGTCTACTAATGAAAAACTGTTTTTT	CASSSGSTNEKLFF